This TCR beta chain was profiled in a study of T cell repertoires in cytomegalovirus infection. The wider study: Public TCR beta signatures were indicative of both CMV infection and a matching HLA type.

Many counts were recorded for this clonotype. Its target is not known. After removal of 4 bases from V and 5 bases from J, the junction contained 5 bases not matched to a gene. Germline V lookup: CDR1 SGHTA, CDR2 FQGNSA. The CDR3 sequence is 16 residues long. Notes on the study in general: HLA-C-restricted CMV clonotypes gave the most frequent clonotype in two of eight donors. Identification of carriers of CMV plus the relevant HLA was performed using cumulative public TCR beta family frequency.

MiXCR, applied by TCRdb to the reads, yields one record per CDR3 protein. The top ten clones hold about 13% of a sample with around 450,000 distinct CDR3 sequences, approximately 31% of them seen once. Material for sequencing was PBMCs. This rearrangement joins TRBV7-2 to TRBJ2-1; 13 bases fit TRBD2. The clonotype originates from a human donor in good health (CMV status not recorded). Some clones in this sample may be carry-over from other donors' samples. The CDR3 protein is CASSSRLAGGNNEQFF. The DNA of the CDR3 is TGTGCCAGCAGCTCCAGACTAGCGGGGGGAAACAATGAGCAGTTCTTC.